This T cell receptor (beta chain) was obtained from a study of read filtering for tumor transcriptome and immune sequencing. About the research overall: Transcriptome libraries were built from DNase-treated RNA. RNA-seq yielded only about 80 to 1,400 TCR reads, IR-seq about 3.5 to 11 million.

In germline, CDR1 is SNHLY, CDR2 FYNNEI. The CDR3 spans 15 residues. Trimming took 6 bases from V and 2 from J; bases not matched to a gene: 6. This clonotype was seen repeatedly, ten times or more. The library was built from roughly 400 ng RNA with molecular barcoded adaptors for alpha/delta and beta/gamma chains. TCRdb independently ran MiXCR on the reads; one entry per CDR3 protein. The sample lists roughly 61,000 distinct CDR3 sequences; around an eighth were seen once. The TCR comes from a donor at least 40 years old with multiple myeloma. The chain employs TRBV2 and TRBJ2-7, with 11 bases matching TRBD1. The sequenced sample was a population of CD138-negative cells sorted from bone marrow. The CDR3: CASSDRDRGTYEQYF. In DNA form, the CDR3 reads TGTGCCAGCAGCGACCGGGACAGGGGGACCTACGAGCAGTACTTC. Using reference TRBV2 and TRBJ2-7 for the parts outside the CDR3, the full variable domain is EPEVTQTPSHQVTQMGQEVILRCVPISNHLYFYWYRQILGQKVEFLVSFYNNEISEKSEIFDDQFSVERPDGSNFTLKIRSTKLEDSAMYFCASSDRDRGTYEQYFGPGTRLTVT.